This T cell receptor beta chain was identified in a study of shared clonotypes between healthy human individuals. Every immunoSEQ plate was one replicate of a subset's evenly spread DNA. This table comes from immunoSEQ multiplex PCR, and its TCRdb copy is limited to in-frame clones, with some not included. The data contain a few million clones, approximately 90% of them seen just once; the ten biggest clones take up around 0.35%. Study-level points and caveats: Since donors were few, the genetic and exposure-history diversity represented was limited. Larger estimated richness was generally seen in naive subsets than in memory subsets.

A split of CD4+ cells into CD45RA+ naive and CD45RA-negative memory subsets was performed. Trimming removed 6 bases from V and 6 bases from J; junction bases left unmatched: 8. CDR1 and CDR2 from the germline V gene are MNHEY and SVGAGI. The CDR3 is 15 amino acids. Worth noting for this clone: Antigen specificity is unknown.

Material for sequencing was naive CD4+ T cells from PBMCs. Sample subset: CD45RA+ positively selected. The V gene is TRBV6-5, the J gene TRBJ2-1, with 10 positions matching TRBD2. The clonotype originates from a man younger than 35 in good health. Some clones in this sample may be carry-over from other donors' samples. CDR3 sequence (DNA): TGTGCCAGCAGAACTCTAGCGGGAGATTTCAATGAGCAGTTCTTC. This translates into CASRTLAGDFNEQFF.